The 4 T cell receptor beta chains in this list originate from one sample, sequenced in a study of preoperative IRX-2 immunotherapy in early breast cancer. Treatment specified: preoperative locoregional IRX-2 cytokine immunotherapy. Only in-frame clones appear in the TCRdb table, and some are missing; sequencing was by immunoSEQ multiplex PCR. This repertoire shows roughly 45,000 clones, about 94% found once; its top ten account for more than 1.5%. Sequenced material: tumor tissue, taken after IRX-2 immunotherapy. These receptors came from a human donor with breast cancer.

V and J are TRBV7-3 and TRBJ2-2; 7 positions match TRBD2. The CDR3 consists of 15 residues. The V gene end was trimmed by 1 base and the J gene end by 5 bases; junction bases not matched to a gene: 4. From germline, CDR1 is SGHTA and CDR2 FQGTGA. The CDR3 sequence: CASSLSGEGTGELFF. CDR3 DNA sequence: TGTGCCAGCAGCTTAAGCGGGGAGGGGACCGGGGAGCTGTTTTTT.

This sequence joins TRBV5-1 and TRBJ2-3; D is ambiguous. The V gene lost 6 bases and the J gene lost 3 bases, with 17 bases spanning the gap. CDR3 length: 15 amino acids. Per germline, CDR1 SGHRS and CDR2 YFSETQ. The CDR3 DNA sequence: TGCGCCAGCACCCCCTTCGGAACCCGAACAGATACGCAGTATTTT. Amino acid sequence: CASTPFGTRTDTQYF. The full variable domain, rest sourced from reference TRBV5-1 and TRBJ2-3, is KAGVTQTPRYLIKTRGQQVTLSCSPISGHRSVSWYQQTPGQGLQFLFEYFSETQRNKGNFPGRFSGRQFSNSRSEMNVSTLELGDSALYLCASTPFGTRTDTQYFGPGTRLTVL.

The chain uses TRBV7-3 and TRBJ1-6; 7 nucleotides align to TRBD1. Germline trimming cut 5 bases from V and 10 bases from J; bases unmatched to any gene: 5. The CDR3 sequence is 13 residues long. Germline CDR1 SGHTA, CDR2 FQGTGA. The CDR3 sequence is CASSLRGNSPLHF. The CDR3 coding sequence is TGTGCCAGCAGCCTCAGGGGGAACTCACCCCTCCACTTT. The variable domain in full, completed from reference TRBV7-3 and TRBJ1-6, reads GAGVSQTPSNKVTEKGKYVELRCDPISGHTALYWYRQSLGQGPEFLIYFQGTGAADDSGLPNDRFFAVRPEGSVSTLKIQRTERGDSAVYLCASSLRGNSPLHFGNGTRLTVT.

This clone has only one observation. This chain uses TRBV19 with TRBJ1-1, with D maybe TRBD1 (5 bases). V lost 3 bases and J lost 6, with 14 bases in between. CDR1 is LNHDA, CDR2 SQIVND, per germline (reference sequence). The CDR3 covers 14 residues. CDR3 residues: CASSINGGRAEAFF. CDR3 bases: TGTGCCAGTAGTATCAACGGGGGGAGGGCTGAAGCTTTCTTT.